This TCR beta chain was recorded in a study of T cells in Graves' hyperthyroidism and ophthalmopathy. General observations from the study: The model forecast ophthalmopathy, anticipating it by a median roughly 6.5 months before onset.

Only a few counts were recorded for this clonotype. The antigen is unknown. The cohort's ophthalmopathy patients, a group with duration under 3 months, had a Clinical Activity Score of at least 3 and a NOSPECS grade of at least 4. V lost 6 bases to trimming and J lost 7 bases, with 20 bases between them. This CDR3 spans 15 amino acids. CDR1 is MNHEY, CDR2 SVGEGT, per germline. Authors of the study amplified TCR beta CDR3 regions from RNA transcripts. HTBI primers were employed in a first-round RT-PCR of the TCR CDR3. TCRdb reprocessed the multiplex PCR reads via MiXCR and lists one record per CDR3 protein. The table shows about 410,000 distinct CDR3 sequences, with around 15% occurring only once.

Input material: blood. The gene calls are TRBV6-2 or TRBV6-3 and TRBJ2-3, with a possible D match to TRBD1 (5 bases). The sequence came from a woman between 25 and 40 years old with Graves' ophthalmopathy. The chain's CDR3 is CASSSPEAGRNTQYF. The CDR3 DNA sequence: TGTGCCAGCAGCTCCCCCGAGGCAGGGCGAAATACGCAGTATTTT.